These T cell receptor beta chains were read from a single sample in a study of beta chain features in type 1 diabetes. Only in-frame clones appear in the TCRdb table, and some are missing; sequencing was by immunoSEQ multiplex PCR. Found here are 450,000 or so clones, roughly 11% of them singletons; the top ten hold 0.045% to 0.06%. Sequenced sample: naive CD4+ T cells from blood. The receptors stem from a woman aged 18-30 years in good health. Both conserved end residues are part of each CDR3. A D gene is named only where the DNA matches it firmly. The size entry is marked missing in some rows and otherwise reads once, few, many or a size class.

17 | TRBJ1-5 | TRBD1 | NA | TRBV7-8 | CASSTLSTGDVNQPQHF | TGTGCCAGCAGCACACTATCTACAGGGGACGTCAATCAGCCCCAGCATTTT
14 | TRBJ1-1 | NA | NA | TRBV14 | CASSQRHGNTEAFF | TGTGCCAGCAGCCAACGCCACGGGAACACTGAAGCTTTCTTT
15 | TRBJ2-3 | NA | NA | TRBV7-9 | CASSSEGGSADTQYF | TGTGCCAGCAGCTCCGAGGGGGGCTCCGCAGATACGCAGTATTTT
15 | TRBJ1-2 | NA | NA | TRBV7-2 | CASSLAPGLLYGYTF | TGTGCCAGCAGCTTAGCCCCGGGGCTCCTCTATGGCTACACCTTC
14 | TRBJ1-2 | NA | NA | TRBV5-1 | CASSLGSDHYGYTF | TGCGCCAGCAGCTTGGGTAGCGACCACTATGGCTACACCTTC
11 | TRBJ1-1 | NA | few | TRBV5-1 | CASSGRTEAFF | TGCGCCAGCAGCGGAAGAACTGAAGCTTTCTTT
15 | TRBJ2-1 | TRBD2 | few | TRBV4-2 | CASSPRTSGTNEQFF | TGTGCCAGCAGCCCAAGGACTAGCGGGACCAATGAGCAGTTCTTC
14 | TRBJ1-1 | NA | NA | TRBV6-5 | CASSLSYYPNEAFF | TGTGCCAGCAGTTTATCCTATTATCCGAATGAAGCTTTCTTT
15 | TRBJ2-7 | NA | few | TRBV28 | CASSLVTTAGTEQYF | TGTGCCAGCAGTTTAGTGACGACCGCGGGTACCGAGCAGTACTTC
15 | TRBJ2-7 | TRBD2 | few | TRBV7-9 | CASSKQSGGPYEQYF | TGTGCCAGCAGTAAACAAAGCGGGGGACCCTACGAGCAGTACTTC
14 | TRBJ1-2 | NA | few | TRBV6-5 | CASSYTRGAYGYTF | TGTGCCAGCAGTTACACAAGGGGAGCCTATGGCTACACCTTC
13 | TRBJ2-3 | NA | NA | TRBV6-1 | CASRQASTDTQYF | TGTGCCAGTAGACAGGCTAGCACAGATACGCAGTATTTT
17 | TRBJ2-1 | TRBD2 | NA | TRBV4-3 | CASSQDQLADSYNEQFF | TGCGCCAGCAGCCAAGACCAACTAGCGGACTCCTACAATGAGCAGTTCTTC
14 | TRBJ2-5 | TRBD1 | few | TRBV7-9 | CASSLIGGPETQYF | TGTGCCAGCAGCTTAATAGGGGGCCCGGAGACCCAGTACTTC
15 | TRBJ1-4 | NA | NA | TRBV4-3 | CASSRQTGANEKLFF | TGCGCCAGCAGCCGCCAGACGGGGGCGAATGAAAAACTGTTTTTT
14 | TRBJ1-1 | NA | NA | TRBV9 | CASSSGPMNTEAFF | TGTGCCAGCAGCTCCGGGCCCATGAACACTGAAGCTTTCTTT
14 | TRBJ2-1 | NA | few | TRBV14 | CASSPQDRYNEQFF | TGTGCCAGCAGCCCTCAGGACAGATACAATGAGCAGTTCTTC
13 | TRBJ1-5 | NA | few | TRBV30 | CAWSRDSNQPQHF | TGTGCCTGGTCGAGGGATAGCAATCAGCCCCAGCATTTT
14 | TRBJ1-5 | TRBD1 | few | TRBV2 | CASSVDRGGQPQHF | TGTGCCAGCAGTGTCGACAGGGGAGGTCAGCCCCAGCATTTT
15 | TRBJ2-7 | TRBD2 | NA | TRBV4-1 | CASSRGTSGTYEQYF | TGCGCCAGCAGTCGGGGGACTAGCGGAACCTACGAGCAGTACTTC
13 | TRBJ1-2 | NA | few | TRBV27 | CASSRAGIYGYTF | TGTGCCAGCAGTCGAGCAGGGATCTATGGCTACACCTTC
15 | TRBJ2-1 | TRBD2 | few | TRBV4-3 | CASSQDGLAGNEQFF | TGCGCCAGCAGCCAAGATGGACTAGCGGGAAATGAGCAGTTCTTC
10 | TRBJ2-1 | NA | NA | TRBV29-1 | CSVAYGEQFF | TGCAGCGTAGCGTACGGGGAGCAGTTCTTC